This T cell receptor beta chain originates from a study of shared clonotypes between healthy human individuals. This CDR3 spans 16 amino acids. Germline V gives CDR1 SGDLS, CDR2 YYNGEE. The V and J ends lost 4 bases and 1 base respectively, with 15 bases between them. Some clones are missing from TCRdb's copy, which holds only in-frame ones; the method was immunoSEQ multiplex PCR. The data contain around 2.5 million clones, roughly 93% of them seen just once; the ten biggest clones take up roughly 0.36%. Study-level results: Sorted-subset samples were not fully sequenced, rarefaction indicated. Clonotypes which were not shared had lower generation probabilities than clonotypes that all four donors shared.

As for this clone: The antigen is not known.

The sample taken for sequencing was naive CD4+ T cells from PBMCs. Indicated subset: CD45RA+ positively selected. V usage is TRBV9 and J usage is TRBJ2-1, with no clear D. This TCR was sampled from a man aged 18 to 29 in good health. Some clones in this sample may be carry-over from other donors' samples. The CDR3 loop is CASSPLDRSSYNEQFF. DNA of the CDR3: TGTGCCAGCAGCCCCTTGGATCGGAGTTCCTACAATGAGCAGTTCTTC. The whole variable domain, filled in from reference TRBV9 and TRBJ2-1, reads DSGVTQTPKHLITATGQRVTLRCSPRSGDLSVYWYQQSLDQGLQFLIQYYNGEERAKGNILERFSAQQFPDLHSELNLSSLELGDSALYFCASSPLDRSSYNEQFFGPGTRLTVL.